The 17 T cell receptor beta chains given below trace back to one sample, sequenced in a study of identical twins. TCRdb reprocessed the 5' RACE reads via MiXCR and lists one record per CDR3 protein. Among about 520,000 distinct CDR3 sequences, 20% to 25% were seen once, and the ten largest hold under 0.95%. These same data were also listed under a study on T cells expressing NK-cell markers.

Sequenced input: CD4+ T cells sorted from blood. The receptors derive from a woman younger than 35 in good health.

This clonotype has a count of ten or more. This chain links TRBV12-3 or TRBV12-4 with TRBJ2-1; either TRBD1 or TRBD2 may fit D (5 bases each). V was pared by 7 bases and J by 12 bases, with 22 bases between. The CDR3 runs to 14 residues. CDR3 amino acids: CASTESSPARGQFF. CDR3 in DNA: TGTGCCAGCACCGAGTCTAGCCCGGCGAGGGGGCAGTTCTTC.

This clonotype turned up a few times. Here the CDR3 reads CASSLRGVDIDTQYF. CDR3 DNA: TGTGCCAGCAGTCTGCGGGGGGTAGATATAGATACGCAGTATTTT. This chain uses TRBV12-3 or TRBV12-4 with TRBJ2-3; TRBD2 agrees at 8 bases. The junction had 9 bases not matched to a gene; V was cut back by 5 bases and J by 5 bases. The CDR3 is 15 amino acids.

The rearrangement joins TRBV7-9 to TRBJ2-7, with D perhaps matching TRBD1 (5 bases). CDR1 is SEHNR, CDR2 FQNEAQ, per germline (reference sequence). CDR3 size: 14 residues. Between the trimmed V and J ends, which lost 0 bases and 6 bases, there was a span of 12 bases. CDR3 residues: CASSLAVGVGEQYF. Written as DNA, the CDR3 is TGTGCCAGCAGCTTAGCGGTAGGGGTTGGCGAGCAGTACTTC.

The rearrangement links TRBV27 to TRBJ1-4; no definite D call. CDR3 length: 14 amino acids. The ends were cut back, 3 bases at V and 3 bases at J, with 8 bases in the middle. Germline V lookup: CDR1 MNHEY, CDR2 SMNVEV (reference sequence). The CDR3 DNA reads TGTGCCAGCAGTTTGCCCGGACCTAATGAAAAACTGTTTTTT. Amino acids: CASSLPGPNEKLFF.

The chain carries TRBV29-1 and TRBJ1-4; D ambiguous. Trimming shortened V by 6 bases and J by 1 base, and 3 bases separated the two germline ends. CDR1 is SQVTM and CDR2 is ANQGSEA in the germline V gene. This CDR3 has 11 residues. CDR3 coding DNA: TGCAGCGTAAGAACTAATGAAAAACTGTTTTTT. It yields the protein CSVRTNEKLFF.

The chain uses TRBV6-1 and TRBJ2-7; 7 nucleotides agree with TRBD2. Germline assignment: CDR1 MNHNS and CDR2 SASEGT. This CDR3 contains 14 residues. The J segment lost 6 bases and the V segment lost 4 bases, leaving 9 bases of the junction unmatched. This chain's CDR3 is CASSAGGSLGEQYF. For the CDR3, the DNA is TGTGCCAGCAGTGCGGGCGGGAGTCTCGGCGAGCAGTACTTC.

The chain uses TRBV14 and TRBJ2-1, with D possibly being TRBD2 (5 bases). CDR1 and CDR2 (germline): SGHDN, FVKESK. Trimming took 8 bases from V and 7 from J, leaving 21 bases between them. CDR3 length equals 15 residues. CDR3 DNA sequence: TGTGCCAGCCAGACGATTCCCGGGGTCGGGAATGAGCAGTTCTTC. Its protein product is CASQTIPGVGNEQFF.

The chain carries TRBV3-1 and TRBJ2-3, with D hard to call. The CDR3 runs to 13 residues. Trimming took off 2 bases at V and 6 bases at J, with 9 bases between the two ends. CDR1 LGHDT and CDR2 YNNKEL come from the germline V gene (reference sequence). CDR3 nucleotides: TGTGCCAGCAGCCAAACCGACGGGGATACGCAGTATTTT. Encoded protein: CASSQTDGDTQYF.

In this sample, this clonotype turned up a few times. The chain recombines TRBV5-1 with TRBJ1-2; 8 bases line up with TRBD1. The trim removed 1 base at V and 5 bases at J, leaving 7 bases unmatched. This CDR3 is 15 amino acids long. Germline V lookup: CDR1 SGHRS, CDR2 YFSETQ. In nucleotides, the CDR3 is TGCGCCAGCAGCTTGCTCCCGGGACAGGATTATGGCTACACCTTC. Amino acids: CASSLLPGQDYGYTF.

The chain couples TRBV14 to TRBJ2-7; no firm D call. The CDR3 consists of 14 residues. CDR1 is SGHDN, CDR2 FVKESK, per germline. V was clipped by 2 bases and J by 2 bases, with 10 bases between them. This chain's CDR3 is CASSQRHGPYEQYF. The DNA of the CDR3 is TGTGCCAGCAGCCAACGTCACGGGCCCTACGAGCAGTACTTC.

In this sample, this clonotype turned up a few times. This rearrangement joins TRBV15 to TRBJ1-2; D is perhaps TRBD1 (6 bases). Germline V lookup: CDR1 LNHNV, CDR2 YYDKDF (reference sequence). CDR3 size: 16 residues. V lost 3 bases, J lost 5 bases, and 19 bases lay in between. The CDR3 spells CATSSVTPRDTYGYTF. DNA for the CDR3: TGTGCCACCAGCAGTGTAACGCCCCGGGACACTTATGGCTACACCTTC.

This chain uses TRBV25-1 with TRBJ2-3; 8 nucleotides align to TRBD2. Germline loops: CDR1 MGHDK, CDR2 SYGVNS. This CDR3 has 13 residues. V trimming: 8 bases; J trimming: 3 bases; junction bases outside the gene matches: 4. Here the CDR3 reads CASPQRGTDTQYF. CDR3 coding DNA: TGTGCCAGCCCCCAGCGGGGGACAGATACGCAGTATTTT.

The chain carries TRBV20-1 and TRBJ2-4; tentative D call: TRBD2 (5 bases). Trimming removed 4 bases from V and 0 bases from J, with 13 bases in between. Germline values: CDR1 DFQATT, CDR2 SNEGSKA (reference sequence). The CDR3 is 15 amino acids. CDR3 sequence reads: CSATRGSLAKNIQYF. The CDR3 nucleotides read TGCAGTGCTACCCGGGGTTCCCTAGCCAAAAACATTCAGTACTTC.

The chain carries TRBV7-2 and TRBJ2-7; D gene uncertain. V lost 2 bases to trimming and J lost 8 bases, with 16 bases between them. The CDR3 is 14 amino acids. Germline-derived CDR1 and CDR2 are SGHTA and FQGNSA. The CDR3 DNA sequence: TGTGCCAGCAGCTTACGGTCCACCCCGGATCAGCAGTACTTC. It is translated as CASSLRSTPDQQYF. Looking up the rest from reference TRBV7-2 and TRBJ2-7 gives the full variable domain: GAGVSQSPSNKVTEKGKDVELRCDPISGHTALYWYRQSLGQGLEFLIYFQGNSAPDKSGLPSDRFSAERTGGSVSTLTIQRTQQEDSAVYLCASSLRSTPDQQYFGPGTRLTVT.

This clonotype was observed a few times. The chain has TRBV7-8 and TRBJ2-3, with no clear D. CDR1 and CDR2 from the germline V gene are SGHVS and FQNEAQ. The CDR3 is made up of 12 amino acids. Trimming removed 5 bases from V and 2 bases from J, with 5 bases in between. The CDR3 sequence: CASSQTTDTQYF. The CDR3 DNA reads as TGTGCCAGCAGCCAAACCACAGATACGCAGTATTTT.

For the CDR3, the DNA is TGTGCCAGCAGTGCCCCATCGGAGTCCTACAATGAGCAGTTCTTC. This sequence encodes CASSAPSESYNEQFF. The rearrangement uses TRBV2 and TRBJ2-1; D remains unclear. Looked up from germline, CDR1 is SNHLY and CDR2 is FYNNEI. The CDR3 covers 15 residues. V lost 4 bases, J lost 1 base, and 11 bases lay in between.

The chain combines TRBV10-3 with TRBJ1-1, with a tentative D call TRBD1 (6 bases). Germline loops: CDR1 ENHRY, CDR2 SYGVKD. Trimming took off 5 bases at V and 4 bases at J, with 20 bases between the two ends. The CDR3 runs to 16 residues. The CDR3 nucleotides are TGTGCCATCAGTTATACGGGGGGCGGCCAGGCCACTGAAGCTTTCTTT. Protein product: CAISYTGGGQATEAFF.